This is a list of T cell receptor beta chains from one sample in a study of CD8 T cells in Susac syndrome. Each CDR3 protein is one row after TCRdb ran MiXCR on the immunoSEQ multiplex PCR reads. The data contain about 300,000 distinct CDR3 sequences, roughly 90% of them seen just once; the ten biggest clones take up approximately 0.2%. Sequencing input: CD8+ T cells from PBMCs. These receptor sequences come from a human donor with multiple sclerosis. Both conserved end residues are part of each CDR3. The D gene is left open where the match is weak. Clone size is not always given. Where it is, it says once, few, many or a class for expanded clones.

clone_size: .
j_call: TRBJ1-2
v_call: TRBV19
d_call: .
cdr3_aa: CASSIGQTYTF
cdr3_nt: TGTGCCAGTAGTATCGGACAGACCTACACCTTC

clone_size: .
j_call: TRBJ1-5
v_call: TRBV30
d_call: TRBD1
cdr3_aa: CAWSETGDQPQHF
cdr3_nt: TGTGCCTGGAGTGAAACAGGGGATCAGCCCCAGCATTTT

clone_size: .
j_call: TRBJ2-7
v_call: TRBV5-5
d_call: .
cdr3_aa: CASSSTGLLTYEQYF
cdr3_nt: TGTGCCAGCAGCTCGACAGGACTATTAACCTACGAGCAGTACTTC

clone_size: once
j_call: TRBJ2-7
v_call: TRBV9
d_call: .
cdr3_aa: CASSPGGGNSYEQYF
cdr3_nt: TGTGCCAGCAGCCCAGGAGGGGGGAACTCCTACGAGCAGTACTTC

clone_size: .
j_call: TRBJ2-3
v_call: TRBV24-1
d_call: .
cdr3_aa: CATSEGRGDTQYF
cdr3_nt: TGTGCCACCAGTGAGGGCAGGGGAGATACGCAGTATTTT

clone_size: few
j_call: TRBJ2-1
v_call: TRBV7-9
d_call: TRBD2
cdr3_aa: CASSVGLAGHNEQFF
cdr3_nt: TGTGCCAGCAGCGTCGGGCTAGCGGGGCACAATGAGCAGTTCTTC

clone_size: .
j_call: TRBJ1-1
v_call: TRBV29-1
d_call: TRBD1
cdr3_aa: CSVRTGSGAFF
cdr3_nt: TGCAGCGTGAGGACAGGGTCCGGAGCTTTCTTT

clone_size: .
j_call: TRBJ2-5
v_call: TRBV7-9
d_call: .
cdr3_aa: CASSSTLEETQYF
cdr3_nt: TGTGCCAGCAGCTCAACCTTGGAAGAGACCCAGTACTTC

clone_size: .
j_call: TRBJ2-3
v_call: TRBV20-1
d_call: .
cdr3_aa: CSARDRQGREDTQYF
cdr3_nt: TGCAGTGCTAGAGATCGGCAGGGCCGGGAAGATACGCAGTATTTT

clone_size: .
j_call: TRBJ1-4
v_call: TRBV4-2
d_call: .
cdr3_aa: CASSQDWAGGGYEKLFF
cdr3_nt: TGTGCCAGCAGCCAAGATTGGGCCGGAGGGGGTTATGAAAAACTGTTTTTT

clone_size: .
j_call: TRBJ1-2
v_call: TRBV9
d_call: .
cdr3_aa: CASSGTAHGYTF
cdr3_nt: TGTGCCAGCAGTGGTACGGCCCATGGCTACACCTTC

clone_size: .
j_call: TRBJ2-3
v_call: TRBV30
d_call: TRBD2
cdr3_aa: CALGGRLAGGPGTTDTQYF
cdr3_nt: TGTGCCTTGGGGGGACGACTAGCGGGAGGGCCCGGGACCACAGATACGCAGTATTTT

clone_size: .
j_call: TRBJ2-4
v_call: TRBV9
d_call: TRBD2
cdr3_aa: CASRSREGIQYF
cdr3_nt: TGTGCCAGCAGGTCGAGGGAGGGCATTCAGTACTTC

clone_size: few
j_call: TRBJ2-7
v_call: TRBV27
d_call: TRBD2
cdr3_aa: CASSLRLAGYEQYF
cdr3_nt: TGTGCCAGCAGTTTGCGACTAGCAGGCTACGAGCAGTACTTC

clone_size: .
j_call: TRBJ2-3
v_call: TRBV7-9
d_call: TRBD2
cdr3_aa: CASSLGTTGTDTQYF
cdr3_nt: TGTGCCAGCAGCTTGGGGACTACCGGCACAGATACGCAGTATTTT

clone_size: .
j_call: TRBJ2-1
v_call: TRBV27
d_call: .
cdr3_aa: CASSFATSFNEQFF
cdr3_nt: TGTGCCAGCAGTTTTGCTACTAGTTTCAATGAGCAGTTCTTC

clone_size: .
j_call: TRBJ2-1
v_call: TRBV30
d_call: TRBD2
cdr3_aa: CAWSTSGGAYNEQFF
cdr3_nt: TGTGCCTGGAGTACCAGCGGGGGGGCCTACAATGAGCAGTTCTTC

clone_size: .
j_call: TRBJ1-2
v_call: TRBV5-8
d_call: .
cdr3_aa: CASSLTDANYGYTF
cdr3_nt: TGTGCCAGCAGCTTGACTGACGCTAACTATGGCTACACCTTC

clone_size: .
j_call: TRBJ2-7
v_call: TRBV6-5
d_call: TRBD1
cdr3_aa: CASGPPDRVHEQYF
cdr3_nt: TGTGCCAGCGGCCCCCCGGACAGGGTCCACGAGCAGTACTTC

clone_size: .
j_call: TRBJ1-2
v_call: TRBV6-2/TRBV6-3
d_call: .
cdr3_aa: CASSYSTGTDYGYTF
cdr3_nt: TGTGCCAGCAGTTACTCTACAGGGACGGACTATGGCTACACCTTC

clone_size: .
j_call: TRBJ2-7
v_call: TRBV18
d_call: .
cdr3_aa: CASSPLRGQRVYEQYF
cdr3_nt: TGTGCCAGCTCACCCCTGCGGGGCCAAAGGGTCTACGAGCAGTACTTC

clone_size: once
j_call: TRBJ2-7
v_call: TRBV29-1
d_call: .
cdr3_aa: CSVERDNSYEQYF
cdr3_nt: TGCAGCGTTGAACGAGACAACTCCTACGAGCAGTACTTC

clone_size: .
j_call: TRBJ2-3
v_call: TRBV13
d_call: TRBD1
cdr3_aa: CASRGAGGSTDTQYF
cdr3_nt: TGTGCCAGCAGGGGGGCAGGGGGATCGACAGATACGCAGTATTTT

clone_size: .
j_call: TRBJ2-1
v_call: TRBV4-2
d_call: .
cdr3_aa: CASSGAHYNEQFF
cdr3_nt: TGTGCCAGCAGCGGGGCACATTACAATGAGCAGTTCTTC

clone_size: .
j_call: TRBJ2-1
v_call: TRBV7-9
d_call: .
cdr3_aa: CASSLTCTEQFF
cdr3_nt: TGTGCCAGCAGCTTAACGTGTACAGAGCAGTTCTTC

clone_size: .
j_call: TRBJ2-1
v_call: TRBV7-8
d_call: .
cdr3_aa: CASSFLRGFNEQFF
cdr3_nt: TGTGCCAGCAGCTTTTTGAGGGGTTTCAATGAGCAGTTCTTC

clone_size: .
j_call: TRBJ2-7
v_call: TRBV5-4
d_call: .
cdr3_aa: CASRTESYEQYF
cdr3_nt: TGTGCCAGCAGGACCGAATCCTACGAGCAGTACTTC

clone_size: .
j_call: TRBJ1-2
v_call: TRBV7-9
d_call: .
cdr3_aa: CASSLGPFLSGYTF
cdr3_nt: TGTGCCAGCAGCTTAGGCCCTTTCCTATCGGGCTACACCTTC

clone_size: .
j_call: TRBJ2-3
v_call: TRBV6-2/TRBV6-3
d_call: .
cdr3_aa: CASTQAPLGDTQYF
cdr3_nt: TGTGCCAGCACCCAAGCCCCCTTAGGAGATACGCAGTATTTT

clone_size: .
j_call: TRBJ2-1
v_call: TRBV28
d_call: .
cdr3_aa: CASSFAPSGEQFF
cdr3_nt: TGTGCCAGCAGTTTCGCACCCAGTGGTGAGCAGTTCTTC

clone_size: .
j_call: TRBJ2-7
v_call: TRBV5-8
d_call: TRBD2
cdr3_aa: CASSSPALAEGGEQYF
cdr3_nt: TGTGCCAGCAGCTCGCCGGCGCTAGCGGAGGGCGGAGAGCAGTACTTC

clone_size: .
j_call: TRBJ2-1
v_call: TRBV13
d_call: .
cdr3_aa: CASSLRASPYNEQFF
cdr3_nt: TGTGCCAGCAGCTTACGGGCGTCCCCCTACAATGAGCAGTTCTTC

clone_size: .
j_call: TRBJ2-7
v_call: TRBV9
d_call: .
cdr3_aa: CASSVAGSSSYEQYF
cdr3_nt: TGTGCCAGCAGCGTAGCTGGGTCTAGCTCCTACGAGCAGTACTTC

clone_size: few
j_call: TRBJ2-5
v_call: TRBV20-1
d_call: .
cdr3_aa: CSASEETQYF
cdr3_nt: TGCAGTGCTAGTGAAGAGACCCAGTACTTC

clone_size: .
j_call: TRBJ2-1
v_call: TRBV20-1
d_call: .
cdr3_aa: CSALSLNYNEQFF
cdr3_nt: TGCAGTGCTCTGTCTTTAAATTACAATGAGCAGTTCTTC

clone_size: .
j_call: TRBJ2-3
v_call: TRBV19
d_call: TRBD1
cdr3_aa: CASRSGGTGEYF
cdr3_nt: TGTGCCAGTAGATCAGGGGGGACAGGGGAATATTTT

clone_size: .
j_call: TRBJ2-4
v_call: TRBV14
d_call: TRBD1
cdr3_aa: CASSQSPGQDKYF
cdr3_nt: TGTGCCAGCAGCCAATCACCGGGACAGGATAAGTACTTC

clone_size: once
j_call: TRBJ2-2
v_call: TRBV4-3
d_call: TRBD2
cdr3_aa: CASSLRIGGAGELFF
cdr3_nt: TGCGCCAGCAGCCTCCGGATCGGGGGGGCCGGGGAGCTGTTTTTT

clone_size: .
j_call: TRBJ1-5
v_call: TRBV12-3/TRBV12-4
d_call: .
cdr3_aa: CASSPIGLQPQHF
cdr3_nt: TGTGCCAGCAGTCCAATCGGACTCCAGCCCCAGCATTTT

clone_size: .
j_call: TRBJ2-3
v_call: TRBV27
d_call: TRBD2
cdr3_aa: CASSPPSLAGVADTQYF
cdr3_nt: TGTGCCAGCAGCCCGCCATCACTAGCGGGAGTGGCAGATACGCAGTATTTT

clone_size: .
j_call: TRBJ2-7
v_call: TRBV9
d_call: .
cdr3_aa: CASSPGQHYEQYF
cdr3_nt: TGTGCCAGCAGCCCCGGACAGCACTACGAGCAGTACTTC

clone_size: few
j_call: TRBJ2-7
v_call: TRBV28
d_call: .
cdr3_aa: CASSLTGTGSYEQYF
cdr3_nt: TGTGCCAGCAGTTTAACCGGGACTGGCTCCTACGAGCAGTACTTC

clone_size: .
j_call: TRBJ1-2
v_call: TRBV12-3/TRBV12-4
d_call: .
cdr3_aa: CASSSTGLVNYGYTF
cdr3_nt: TGTGCCAGCAGTTCCACCGGACTGGTCAACTATGGCTACACCTTC

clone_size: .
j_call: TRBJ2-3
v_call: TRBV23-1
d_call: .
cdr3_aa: CASSQSSGDPDTQYF
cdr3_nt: TGCGCCAGCAGTCAATCATCAGGGGACCCAGATACGCAGTATTTT

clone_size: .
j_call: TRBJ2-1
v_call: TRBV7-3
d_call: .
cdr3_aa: CASSLMPHHNEQFF
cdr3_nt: TGTGCCAGCAGCTTAATGCCTCATCACAATGAGCAGTTCTTC

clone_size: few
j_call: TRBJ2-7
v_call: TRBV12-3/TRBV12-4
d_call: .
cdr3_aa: CASSLRQGGEQYF
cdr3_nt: TGTGCCAGCAGTTTACGGCAGGGTGGCGAGCAGTACTTC

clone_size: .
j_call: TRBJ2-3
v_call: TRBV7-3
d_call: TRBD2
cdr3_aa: CASSSGLAGSYTQYF
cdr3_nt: TGTGCCAGCAGCTCCGGACTAGCGGGCTCCTATACGCAGTATTTT

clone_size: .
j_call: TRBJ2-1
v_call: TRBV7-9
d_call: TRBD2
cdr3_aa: CASSLGRGGLANEQFF
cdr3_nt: TGTGCCAGCAGCTTAGGCAGGGGGGGACTAGCCAATGAGCAGTTCTTC

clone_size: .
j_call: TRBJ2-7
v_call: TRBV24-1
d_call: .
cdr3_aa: CATSDLSRPEQYF
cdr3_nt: TGTGCCACCAGTGATTTATCCAGACCTGAGCAGTACTTC

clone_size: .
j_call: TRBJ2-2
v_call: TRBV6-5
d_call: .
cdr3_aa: CASSYPQGHLDTGELFF
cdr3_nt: TGTGCCAGCAGTTACCCACAGGGACATTTAGACACCGGGGAGCTGTTTTTT

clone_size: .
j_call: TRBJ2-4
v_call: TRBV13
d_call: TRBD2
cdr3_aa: CASSLGVAGLAKNIQYF
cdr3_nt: TGTGCCAGCAGCTTGGGAGTAGCGGGATTAGCCAAAAACATTCAGTACTTC

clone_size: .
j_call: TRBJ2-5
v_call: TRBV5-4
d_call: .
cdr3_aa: CASSLLPIRLQETQYF
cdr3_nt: TGTGCCAGCAGCTTGTTGCCAATCAGATTACAAGAGACCCAGTACTTC

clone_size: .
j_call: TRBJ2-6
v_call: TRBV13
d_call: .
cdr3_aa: CASSDGLLRGGANVLTF
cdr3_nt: TGTGCCAGCAGCGATGGACTCCTGCGAGGAGGGGCCAACGTCCTGACTTTC

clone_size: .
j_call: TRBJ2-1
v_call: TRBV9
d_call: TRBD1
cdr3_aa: CASSPRGTRVDNEQFF
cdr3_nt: TGTGCCAGCAGCCCCAGGGGGACACGGGTCGACAATGAGCAGTTCTTC

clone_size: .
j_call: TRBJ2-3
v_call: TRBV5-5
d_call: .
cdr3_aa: CASSSSRTVSTDTQYF
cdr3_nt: TGTGCCAGCAGCTCATCACGGACAGTTAGCACAGATACGCAGTATTTT

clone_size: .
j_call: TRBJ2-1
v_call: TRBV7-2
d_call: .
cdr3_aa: CASSLEPQSDEQFF
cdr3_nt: TGTGCCAGCAGCTTAGAGCCCCAGAGCGATGAGCAGTTCTTC

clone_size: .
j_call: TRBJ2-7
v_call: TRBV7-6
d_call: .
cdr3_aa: CASSSSQGTGEQYF
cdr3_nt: TGTGCCAGCAGCTCAAGCCAGGGTACTGGCGAGCAGTACTTC

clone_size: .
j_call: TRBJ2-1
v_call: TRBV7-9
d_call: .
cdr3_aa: CASSRQPANEQFF
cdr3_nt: TGTGCCAGCAGCCGACAGCCTGCCAATGAGCAGTTCTTC

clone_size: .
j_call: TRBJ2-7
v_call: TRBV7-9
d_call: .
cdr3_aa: CASSEGQWATYEQYF
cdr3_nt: TGTGCCAGCAGCGAAGGACAGTGGGCCACCTACGAGCAGTACTTC